This T cell receptor beta chain was sequenced in a study of blood T cell repertoires in COVID-19. Study in general: COVID-19 samples, acute and convalescent, were from the United States, Italy and Spain.

This table comes from immunoSEQ multiplex PCR, and its TCRdb copy is limited to in-frame clones, with some not included. The data show roughly 260,000 clones, with around 82% seen just once and approximately 4.5% held by the top ten. V shed 1 base and J shed 0 bases, with 8 bases lying between them. This CDR3 has 15 amino acids. From germline, CDR1 is LGHNA and CDR2 YNFKEQ. Only one count was recorded for this clone. This TCR derives from a woman aged 70 to 79 with acute or convalescent COVID-19. The chain links TRBV4-2 to TRBJ2-3; D is undetermined. Sequencing input: peripheral blood. CDR3 nucleotide sequence: TGTGCCAGCAGCCAAGCGTTCTCTAGCACAGATACGCAGTATTTT. The encoded protein is CASSQAFSSTDTQYF.